A single TCR beta chain is shown here with its context. What antigen it recognizes has not been identified. Base qualities were left out, and no much larger clone turns up one base away. The data were obtained in a study of T cell changes during pregnancy in multiple sclerosis (dated by TCRdb to between 2017 and 2020). About the study as a whole: Changes in the T cell repertoire over the course of pregnancy were examined in this study in women with multiple sclerosis.

The library came from the immunoSEQ multiplex PCR assay. Drawn from immuneACCESS, this table holds only the in-frame rearrangements with V and J called that TCRdb kept. Clones are partly lost; checked studies trace under half to an unresolved V gene and leave the rest unexplained. This sample has around 35,000 clones in its table, and 90% of those were observed once. The leading ten clones occupy roughly an eighth of the sample. V is pruned by 5 bases and J by 3 bases, leaving 12 bases of the junction without a gene match. The CDR3 goes from the cysteine to the phenylalanine over 16 residues. Left in the record is the CDR3 DNA by itself, 48 bases read in frame from the first base. Sequences LNHNV (CDR1) and YYDKDF (CDR2) are obtained from the germline V gene (reference sequence).

The sequences come from CD8+ T cells from peripheral blood mononuclear cells, collected in the first trimester of pregnancy. The rearrangement joined TRBV15 to TRBJ2-7, and 8 junction bases match TRBD2. This clonotype was obtained from a female donor with multiple sclerosis, enrolled in a pregnancy study. In nucleotides, the sequence is TGTGCCACCAGCGAGTCAGGGACTAGGGCCATCTACGAGCAGTACTTC. It translates as CATSESGTRAIYEQYF.